This is a list of T cell receptor beta chains from one sample in a study of blood T cells in healthy people across ages. TCRdb redid the calling of the 5' RACE reads with MiXCR, one entry per CDR3 protein. The sample lists about 1.4 million distinct CDR3 sequences, approximately 63% occurring once. Sequenced sample: blood. These receptors originate from a man aged 18 to 30 in good health. Each CDR3 is given with its conserved first and last residue. The D gene is left open where the match is weak. Size is omitted from some rows. Given values are once, few, many or a class for expanded clones.

j_call cdr3_length d_call clone_size v_call cdr3_aa cdr3_nt
TRBJ2-3 14 NA NA TRBV6-1 CASSEALGPGTQYF TGTGCCAGCAGTGAAGCGCTTGGGCCAGGTACGCAGTATTTT
TRBJ1-2 14 TRBD1 few TRBV7-9 CASARTGTGYGYTF TGTGCCAGCGCTCGGACAGGGACGGGCTATGGCTACACCTTC
TRBJ1-1 13 NA few TRBV20-1 CSASLNLRTEAFF TGCAGTGCTTCACTCAACCTTCGGACTGAAGCTTTCTTT
TRBJ2-3 15 TRBD1 NA TRBV7-2 CASSWDRGRADTQYF TGTGCCAGCAGCTGGGACAGGGGGCGGGCAGATACGCAGTATTTT
TRBJ1-1 14 TRBD1 once TRBV10-3 CAISESRGGGRAFF TGTGCCATCAGTGAGTCTAGAGGGGGCGGTCGAGCTTTCTTT
TRBJ2-7 16 NA NA TRBV28 CASSLPGRSSSYEQYF TGTGCCAGCAGTTTACCCGGCCGGAGCAGCTCCTACGAGCAGTACTTC
TRBJ2-1 14 TRBD2 NA TRBV15 CATSSGGVYNGQFF TGTGCCACCAGCAGCGGGGGGGTATACAATGGGCAGTTCTTC
TRBJ2-3 15 NA NA TRBV6-5 CASSSQGGGTDTQYF TGTGCCAGCAGTTCACAGGGCGGTGGCACAGATACGCAGTATTTT
TRBJ2-1 17 NA NA TRBV7-2 CASSPDYGSGLNNEQFF TGTGCCAGCAGCCCCGATTATGGGAGCGGGCTCAACAATGAGCAGTTCTTC
TRBJ2-2 14 NA NA TRBV3-1 CASSQGVSGRELFF TGTGCCAGCAGCCAAGGGGTGTCCGGTCGGGAGCTGTTTTTT
TRBJ2-1 13 NA NA TRBV24-1 CATSVHEVNEQFF TGTGCCACCAGTGTTCATGAGGTCAATGAGCAGTTCTTC
TRBJ2-7 15 NA few TRBV4-1 CASSRGQRFTYEQYF TGCGCCAGCAGCCGAGGACAGCGATTCACCTACGAGCAGTACTTC
TRBJ2-7 15 TRBD1 NA TRBV4-2 CASSLGTAPSYEQYF TGTGCCAGCAGCCTCGGGACAGCCCCCTCCTACGAGCAGTACTTC
TRBJ2-3 15 TRBD2 NA TRBV20-1 CSARSASGTTDTQYF TGCAGTGCTAGATCGGCTAGCGGTACCACAGATACGCAGTATTTT
TRBJ1-2 14 NA NA TRBV28 CASRRFTGSYGYTF TGTGCCAGCAGACGGTTCACAGGGAGCTATGGCTACACCTTC